This T cell receptor beta chain appears in the sequencing data of a study of neurological immune-mediated disorders. This clonotype was detected many times. Antigen unknown. With 6 bases removed from V and 4 bases from J, the gap between germline ends came to 21 bases. Germline assignment: CDR1 MNHEY and CDR2 SVGEGT. The CDR3 is 16 amino acids. Study-wide points: Among expanded clones, no CDR3 amino acid sequences were shared across subjects, a pattern suggesting private repertoires in all groups. The greatest TCR clonal expansion appeared in HTLV-1-associated myelopathy and the smallest, falling below healthy controls, in multiple sclerosis.

cDNA synthesis was performed by 5'RACE with 10-nucleotide random UMIs. TCRdb reprocessed the 5' RACE reads with MiXCR, giving one entry per CDR3 protein. The table lists 55,000 to 75,000 distinct CDR3 sequences, 2% to 3% of them singletons. The clonotype comes from a man aged 45-65 years with multiple sclerosis. This rearrangement joins TRBV6-2 or TRBV6-3 to TRBJ1-1; maybe TRBD1 (5 bases). Sequenced material: PBMCs. The CDR3 nucleotides read TGTGCCAGCAGCCTCGAGAGTGGGGTCGGGGGCACTGAAGCTTTCTTT. Its protein product is CASSLESGVGGTEAFF.